The rows below give T cell receptor beta chains drawn from one sample of a study of shared clonotypes between healthy human individuals. Libraries were prepared by immunoSEQ multiplex PCR; TCRdb keeps only in-frame clonotypes and omits some of them. The sample consists of over 2 million clones, about 94% of them appearing once. Input material: naive CD8+ T cells sorted from blood. The receptor set was obtained from a man aged 18 to 29 in good health. Both conserved end residues are part of each CDR3. The D gene is left open where the match is weak. Some rows mark clone size as missing; the rest say once, few, many or name a class of expanded clone.

j_gene: TRBJ2-7; d_gene: NA; len: 16; v_gene: TRBV7-9; abundance: NA; CDR3nt: TGTGCCAGCAGCTTATATGAGGGAGTAACGATCTACGAGCAGTACTTC; CDR3aa: CASSLYEGVTIYEQYF
j_gene: TRBJ1-1; d_gene: NA; len: 14; v_gene: TRBV2; abundance: NA; CDR3nt: TGTGCCAGCAGTGGGACGGAGGGGAACACTGAAGCTTTCTTT; CDR3aa: CASSGTEGNTEAFF
j_gene: TRBJ2-2; d_gene: NA; len: 22; v_gene: TRBV27; abundance: NA; CDR3nt: TGTGCCAGCAGTTTAAGTCCCAACTACAAAACCGACAGGTTGGAGAACACCGGGGAGCTGTTTTTT; CDR3aa: CASSLSPNYKTDRLENTGELFF
j_gene: TRBJ1-2; d_gene: NA; len: 14; v_gene: TRBV28; abundance: NA; CDR3nt: TGTGCCAGCAGTAACCTAATGGACCATCTAGGATACACCTTC; CDR3aa: CASSNLMDHLGYTF
j_gene: TRBJ2-1; d_gene: TRBD2; len: 18; v_gene: TRBV4-3; abundance: NA; CDR3nt: TGCGCCAGCAGCCAAGAATCTATAGCGGGAGGGACCTACAATGAGCAGTTCTTC; CDR3aa: CASSQESIAGGTYNEQFF
j_gene: TRBJ1-1; d_gene: TRBD1; len: 13; v_gene: TRBV6-5; abundance: NA; CDR3nt: TGTGCCAGCAGCTTCTCGACAGGGGGAGAAGCTTTCTTT; CDR3aa: CASSFSTGGEAFF
j_gene: TRBJ1-6; d_gene: NA; len: 14; v_gene: TRBV9; abundance: NA; CDR3nt: TGTGCCAGCAGCGCGATGAGGGGGGAATCACCCCTCCACTTT; CDR3aa: CASSAMRGESPLHF
j_gene: TRBJ2-5; d_gene: NA; len: 17; v_gene: TRBV5-4; abundance: NA; CDR3nt: TGTGCCAGCAGCCTCCGGGCTACATACCTATTCCAAGAGACCCAGTACTTC; CDR3aa: CASSLRATYLFQETQYF
j_gene: TRBJ1-1; d_gene: NA; len: 14; v_gene: TRBV2; abundance: NA; CDR3nt: TGTGCCAGCAGTGAAGCGCGGGAGAACGCTGAAGCTTTCTTT; CDR3aa: CASSEARENAEAFF
j_gene: TRBJ2-2; d_gene: NA; len: 15; v_gene: TRBV4-3; abundance: once; CDR3nt: TGCGCCAGCAGCCAAGATCCCGAGGACACCGGGGAGCTGTTTTTT; CDR3aa: CASSQDPEDTGELFF
j_gene: TRBJ1-1; d_gene: NA; len: 14; v_gene: TRBV4-1; abundance: NA; CDR3nt: TGCGCCAGCAGCCAAGAAGGACCGCGAATTCCTTCTTTCTTT; CDR3aa: CASSQEGPRIPSFF
j_gene: TRBJ2-7; d_gene: TRBD2; len: 15; v_gene: TRBV4-1; abundance: once; CDR3nt: TGCGCCAGCAGCCAAGATAGTGGGAGGGCCTCCGAGCAGTACTTC; CDR3aa: CASSQDSGRASEQYF
j_gene: TRBJ2-3; d_gene: NA; len: 17; v_gene: TRBV9; abundance: NA; CDR3nt: TGTGCCAGCAGCGCGCAACAGGGAATACTTAGCACAGATACGCAGTATTTT; CDR3aa: CASSAQQGILSTDTQYF
j_gene: TRBJ1-4; d_gene: TRBD1; len: 18; v_gene: TRBV10-3; abundance: once; CDR3nt: TGTGCCATCAGTGAGGCTGGACAGGGCCGTCCGATAGAGGCGGAACTGTTTTTT; CDR3aa: CAISEAGQGRPIEAELFF
j_gene: TRBJ1-1; d_gene: TRBD1; len: 13; v_gene: TRBV19; abundance: NA; CDR3nt: TGTGCCAGTAGTACGGGACAGGGAGGGAAAGCTTTCTTT; CDR3aa: CASSTGQGGKAFF
j_gene: TRBJ1-2; d_gene: NA; len: 15; v_gene: TRBV29-1; abundance: NA; CDR3nt: TGCAGCGTCGAGGGATTACCGGGACCCCGACCAGGCTACACCTTC; CDR3aa: CSVEGLPGPRPGYTF
j_gene: TRBJ2-7; d_gene: NA; len: 15; v_gene: TRBV30; abundance: NA; CDR3nt: TGTGCCTGGAGTATCGACACCGTAACCAGCTACGAGCAGTACTTC; CDR3aa: CAWSIDTVTSYEQYF
j_gene: TRBJ1-5; d_gene: TRBD1; len: 18; v_gene: TRBV7-9; abundance: NA; CDR3nt: TGTGCCAGCAGCTTAATAACTTTTGGACAGGGCAACAATCAGCCCCAGCATTTT; CDR3aa: CASSLITFGQGNNQPQHF
j_gene: TRBJ2-7; d_gene: TRBD1; len: 15; v_gene: TRBV4-1; abundance: NA; CDR3nt: TGCGCCAGCAGCCAAGTTCCCACAGGGGGCTACGAGCAGTACTTC; CDR3aa: CASSQVPTGGYEQYF
j_gene: TRBJ2-7; d_gene: NA; len: 13; v_gene: TRBV6-1; abundance: NA; CDR3nt: TGTGCCAGCAGTGATGGTCAGGCCTACGAGCAGTACTTC; CDR3aa: CASSDGQAYEQYF